This T cell receptor beta chain is drawn from a study of blood T cell repertoires in COVID-19 (dated by TCRdb to the early 2020s). Some background on the complete study: The collaborator samples originated in the United States, Italy and Spain and spanned the acute and convalescent phases of COVID-19. The material from the prospective study consisted of cDNA or gDNA derived from T cells, B-cell-depleted T cells, or PBMCs. Deeply sampled blood TCRbeta repertoires from subjects exposed to, actively infected with, or recovered from COVID-19 were included in the dataset. The repertoires were released in a freely available public database meant as a resource for research on the immune response to SARS-CoV-2. Samples came from the ongoing ImmuneRACE study (first 160 participants) plus 1,254 subjects from 6 global collaborators. Sample metadata almost always included a de-identified subject ID, COVID-19 status, age in years and sex. Where available, HLA class I and class II types were taken from metadata supplied by the sample provider and were not determined by assay-based typing. What the study reported, not specific to this receptor: The quantity of clinical and demographic metadata differed by source and by participant and was supplied without curation.

TCRbeta CDR3 regions were amplified from genomic DNA by means of the immunoSEQ Assay, a bias-controlled multiplex PCR. The original methods were these. The number of nucleated cells in each sample was estimated by amplification of reference gene primers within the assay. To quantify the absolute abundance of each unique TCRbeta CDR3 rearrangement, sequence reads were collapsed and filtered. For each sample, productive Simpson clonality was calculated as the square root of Simpson's diversity index over productive rearrangements. What TCRdb holds here is the immuneACCESS table cut down to in-frame rearrangements. Part of the clones is not present; checked against another copy, under half of the missing clones reflect an unresolved V gene, and the others are unexplained. D and trimming were read from the DNA, whereas the V and J calls and clone size are those reported in that table. The sample contains roughly 220,000 clones, 85% to 90% of them found a single time. In total, the top ten clones hold roughly 3.7% of the sample.

From its cysteine to its phenylalanine, the CDR3 spans 15 amino acids. The only DNA kept is the CDR3, 45 bases in frame from the first base. The germline V gene supplies CDR1 MDHEN and CDR2 SYDVKM. At the junction V is shortened by 2 bases and J by 0 bases, with 5 bases in between. Of note for this clone: This clone's antigen is unknown. No much larger clone exists at a distance of one base, and base qualities are not known.

In the prospective study, participants were roughly 18 to 100 years old, resided in about 25 geographic areas of the United States, and were enrolled through a virtual design. In the prospective study, participants were assigned to cohorts based on the clinical history participants reported in a screening survey and a study questionnaire. In the prospective study, mobile phlebotomists collected whole blood, serum and a nasopharyngeal or oropharyngeal swab from each participant. Over a roughly two-month period, participants in the prospective study had the option of providing additional blood draws and questionnaires. Blood samples from the prospective study were shipped frozen or at room temperature prior to DNA extraction.

Sequencing was performed on PBMCs or T cells enriched from blood (not recorded which). The TCR originated in a woman younger than 30 in a cohort exposed to, infected with or recovered from COVID-19 (not recorded which). This sequence uses TRBV28 and TRBJ1-6, with the D gene not confidently named. The DNA reads TGTGCCAGCAGTTTAAGGAGCTCCTATAATTCACCCCTCCACTTT. Its protein product is CASSLRSSYNSPLHF.